The source of this TCR beta chain is a study of cytomegalovirus exposure and HLA in healthy donors. Remarks on this clone: What it binds is unknown.

PCR amplification relied on 60 Vbeta primers (plus 13 Jbeta primers). TCRdb's copy holds only in-frame clones and misses some; the assay was immunoSEQ multiplex PCR. The table has 150,000 to 180,000 clones, less than 85% seen once. General observations from the study: When a later analysis compared HLA-associated TCR beta chains with equally common others, the HLA-associated chains turned out to be more clonally expanded and to have lower generation probabilities. Later analysis identified a missense DCLRE1C variant that was linked to TCR beta V- and J-gene trimming.

Germline loops: CDR1 SNHLY, CDR2 FYNNEI. Unmatched junction bases numbered 7, after V lost 5 bases and J lost 8 bases. There are 14 residues in the CDR3. Material: PBMCs. The TCR comes from a woman in her forties or fifties in good health and CMV-seropositive. The chain couples TRBV2 to TRBJ1-2; TRBD1 matches at 11 bases. DNA for the CDR3: TGTGCCAGCAGTCCACGGGACAGGGGGAGCGGCTACACCTTC. Residues: CASSPRDRGSGYTF. The whole variable domain, filled in from reference TRBV2 and TRBJ1-2, reads EPEVTQTPSHQVTQMGQEVILRCVPISNHLYFYWYRQILGQKVEFLVSFYNNEISEKSEIFDDQFSVERPDGSNFTLKIRSTKLEDSAMYFCASSPRDRGSGYTFGSGTRLTVV.